This T cell receptor (beta chain) was retrieved from a study of cytomegalovirus exposure and HLA in healthy donors. The study's findings and limits: Most TCRs appeared rarely, but some public TCRs recurred in many donors. The study put 150 or so TCR beta chains on its list as cytomegalovirus-associated. Three of the chains that were CMV-associated were confirmed in vitro to be specific for CMV antigens. Reported results showed that the classifier diagnosed cytomegalovirus status with high specificity and sensitivity.

J was trimmed by 2 bases and V by 1 base; bases with no gene match: 2. The CDR3 totals 16 residues. The germline CDR1 and CDR2 sequences are SNHLY and FYNNEI. With respect to this clone: No antigen is known for it.

Repertoires were generated with immunoSEQ multiplex PCR, while TCRdb's copy carries only in-frame clones and drops some. Found here are around 160,000 clones, roughly 83% of them singletons; the top ten hold about a tenth. The receptor was isolated from a young man in good health and CMV-seropositive. The chain employs TRBV2 and TRBJ2-3; TRBD2 agrees at 11 bases. The sequencing input was PBMCs. CDR3 sequence (DNA): TGTGCCAGCAGTGAAGGGACTAGCGGGTACACAGATACGCAGTATTTT. Encoded protein: CASSEGTSGYTDTQYF.